This paragraph covers one T cell receptor (beta chain) sequence. These data are taken from a study of human T cells and chemical hapten exposure. Extraction yielded total RNA from whole blood (unfractionated). Each cDNA molecule in the library carried unique molecular identifiers. Original processing methods: Samples contained a median of about 100,000 TCRs, with a range of about 23,224 to 690,600. TCRdb fed the 5' RACE reads into MiXCR, producing one record per CDR3 protein. V and J calls and clone size were set by TCRdb, not the authors. The profile shows 110,000 or so distinct CDR3 sequences, approximately 20% of them singletons. Looked up from germline, CDR1 is SQVTM and CDR2 is ANQGSEA. V gave up 6 bases and J gave up 0 bases; unmatched junction bases: 3. The CDR3 is 14 amino acids.

The gene calls are TRBV29-1 and TRBJ2-7; TRBD2 matches 12 bases. The TCR comes from a human donor in good health. This CDR3 is CSVLLAGGSYEQYF. The CDR3 DNA sequence: TGCAGCGTACTACTAGCGGGAGGCTCCTACGAGCAGTACTTC.